Listed below are T cell receptor beta chains from one sample, sequenced in a study of cytomegalovirus exposure and HLA in healthy donors. The method was immunoSEQ multiplex PCR; TCRdb's version includes in-frame clones alone and lacks a portion of them. The data show 100,000 to 150,000 clones, with around 81% seen just once and around 0.7% held by the top ten. The specimen sequenced was PBMCs. The receptors originated from a man aged 18 to 29 in good health and CMV-seronegative. CDR3s include the opening cysteine and the closing phenylalanine or tryptophan. Each record gives: V gene, J gene, clone size, CDR3 length, CDR3 protein. Expanded clones are given a class, and other clones once, few, many or no size at all.

v_call: TRBV7-9
j_call: TRBJ1-1
clone_size: -
cdr3_length: 17
cdr3_aa: CASTENSYRGRNTEAFF

v_call: TRBV7-9
j_call: TRBJ1-4
clone_size: once
cdr3_length: 15
cdr3_aa: CASSFDRDEYEKLFF

v_call: TRBV6-1
j_call: TRBJ2-1
clone_size: few
cdr3_length: 15
cdr3_aa: CASSEGGGTYNEQFF

v_call: TRBV5-4
j_call: TRBJ2-7
clone_size: -
cdr3_length: 14
cdr3_aa: CASSFGRGGYEQYF

v_call: TRBV11-3
j_call: TRBJ2-1
clone_size: -
cdr3_length: 15
cdr3_aa: CASSPGSGTYNEQFF

v_call: TRBV7-9
j_call: TRBJ2-2
clone_size: -
cdr3_length: 17
cdr3_aa: CASSYVGGELNTGELFF

v_call: TRBV25-1
j_call: TRBJ1-1
clone_size: few
cdr3_length: 14
cdr3_aa: CASSEGLGHTEAFF

v_call: TRBV27
j_call: TRBJ1-1
clone_size: -
cdr3_length: 14
cdr3_aa: CASPPEDRETEAFF

v_call: TRBV5-4
j_call: TRBJ1-1
clone_size: -
cdr3_length: 19
cdr3_aa: CASSPSYTGGKWLDTEAFF

v_call: TRBV9
j_call: TRBJ2-1
clone_size: -
cdr3_length: 19
cdr3_aa: CASSEPGVAAGSSYNEQFF

v_call: TRBV5-1
j_call: TRBJ2-2
clone_size: -
cdr3_length: 19
cdr3_aa: CASSLEGPALSGYTGELFF